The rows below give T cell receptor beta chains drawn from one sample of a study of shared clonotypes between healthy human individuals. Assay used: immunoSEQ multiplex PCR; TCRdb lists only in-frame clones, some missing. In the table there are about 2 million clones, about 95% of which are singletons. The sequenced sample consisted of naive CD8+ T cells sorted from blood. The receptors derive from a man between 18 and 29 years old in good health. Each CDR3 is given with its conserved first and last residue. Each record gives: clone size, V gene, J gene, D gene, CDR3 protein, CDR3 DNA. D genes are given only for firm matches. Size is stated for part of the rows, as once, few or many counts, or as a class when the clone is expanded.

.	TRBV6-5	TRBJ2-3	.	CASAAEGSTDTQYF	TGTGCCAGCGCAGCGGAGGGTAGCACAGATACGCAGTATTTT
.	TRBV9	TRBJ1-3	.	CASSVGVGGGNTIYF	TGTGCCAGCAGCGTAGGTGTGGGGGGAGGAAACACCATATATTTT
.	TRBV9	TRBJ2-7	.	CASSVGGSGEQYF	TGTGCCAGCAGCGTTGGAGGGTCGGGGGAGCAGTACTTC
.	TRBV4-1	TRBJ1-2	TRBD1	CASSQDSGQFYGYTF	TGCGCCAGCAGCCAAGATTCGGGACAGTTCTATGGCTACACCTTC
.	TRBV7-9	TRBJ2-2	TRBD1	CASSHPDRSNTGELFF	TGTGCCAGCAGCCACCCGGACAGGTCGAACACCGGGGAGCTGTTTTTT
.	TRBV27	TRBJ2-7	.	CASSPSSGTEAYEQYF	TGTGCCAGCAGTCCCTCGTCCGGGACTGAAGCCTACGAGCAGTACTTC
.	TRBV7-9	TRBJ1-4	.	CASSLTGSDEKLFF	TGTGCCAGCAGCTTGACTGGTTCAGATGAAAAACTGTTTTTT
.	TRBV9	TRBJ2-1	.	CASSVGGGTSDNEQFF	TGTGCCAGCAGCGTAGGAGGGGGGACTTCTGACAATGAGCAGTTCTTC
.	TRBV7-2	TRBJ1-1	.	CASSPVSEAFF	TGTGCCAGCAGTCCAGTCTCTGAAGCTTTCTTT
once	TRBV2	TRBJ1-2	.	CASSGGEDYGYTF	TGTGCCAGCTCGGGAGGGGAGGACTATGGCTACACCTTC
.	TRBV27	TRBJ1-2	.	CASSPHHREGYGYTF	TGTGCCAGCAGCCCCCACCATAGGGAAGGGTATGGCTACACCTTC
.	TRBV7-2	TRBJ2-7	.	CASSAVKVPGRLGEQYF	TGTGCCAGCAGCGCTGTTAAAGTTCCGGGGCGGCTGGGGGAGCAGTACTTC
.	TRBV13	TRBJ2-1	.	CASSYGERYEQFF	TGTGCCAGCAGCTACGGGGAGAGGTATGAGCAGTTCTTC